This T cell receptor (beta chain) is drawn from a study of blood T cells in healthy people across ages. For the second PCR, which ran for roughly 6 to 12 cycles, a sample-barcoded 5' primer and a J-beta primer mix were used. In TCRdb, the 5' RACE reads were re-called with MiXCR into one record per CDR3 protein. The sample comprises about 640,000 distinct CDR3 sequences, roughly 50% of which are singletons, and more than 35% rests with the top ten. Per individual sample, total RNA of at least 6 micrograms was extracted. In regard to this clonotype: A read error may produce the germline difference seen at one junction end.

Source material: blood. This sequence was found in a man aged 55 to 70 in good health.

The CDR3 sequence: CVSKNRDAYNEQYF. CDR3 coding DNA: TGTGTCAGCAAGAACAGGGATGCGTACAATGAGCAGTACTTC. The chain recombines TRBV11-1 with TRBJ2-7; TRBD1 might be the D (6 bases). The CDR3 has 14 amino acids. Germline V lookup: CDR1 SGHAT, CDR2 FQDESV (reference sequence).